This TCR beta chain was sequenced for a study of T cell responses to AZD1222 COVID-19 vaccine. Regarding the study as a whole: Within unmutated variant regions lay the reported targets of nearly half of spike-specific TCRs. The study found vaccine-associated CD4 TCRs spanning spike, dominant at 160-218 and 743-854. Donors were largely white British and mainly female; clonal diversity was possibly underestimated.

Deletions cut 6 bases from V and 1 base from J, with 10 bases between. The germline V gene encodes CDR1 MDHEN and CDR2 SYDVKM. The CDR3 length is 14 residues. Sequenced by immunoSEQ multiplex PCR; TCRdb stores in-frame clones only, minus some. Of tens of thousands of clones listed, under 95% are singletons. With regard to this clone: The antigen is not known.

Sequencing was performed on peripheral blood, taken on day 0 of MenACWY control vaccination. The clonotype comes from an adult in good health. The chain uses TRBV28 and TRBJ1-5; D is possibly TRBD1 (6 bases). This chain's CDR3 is CASRGAWSNQPQHF. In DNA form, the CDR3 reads TGTGCCAGCAGGGGGGCCTGGAGCAATCAGCCCCAGCATTTT.